The 15 T cell receptor beta chains in this list originate from one sample, sequenced in a study of identifying expanded T cells in peripheral blood. Repertoires were generated with immunoSEQ multiplex PCR, while TCRdb's copy carries only in-frame clones and drops some. The sample consists of 100,000 to 150,000 clones, roughly 90% of them appearing once. Sequencing was carried out using blood. The origin of the receptors is a person aged 18 to 75 in good health.

The J gene is TRBJ2-3, the V gene TRBV5-8; D gene uncertain. V was trimmed by 4 bases and J by 2 bases, leaving 8 bases between them. CDR3 length equals 13 residues. Germline V lookup: CDR1 SGHTS, CDR2 YDEGEE. The chain's CDR3 is CASSPGDTDTQYF. The CDR3 DNA is TGTGCCAGCAGCCCAGGAGACACAGATACGCAGTATTTT.

The chain uses TRBV5-6 and TRBJ2-1; D perhaps matches TRBD1 (5 bases). Germline V gene sequence: CDR1 SGHDT, CDR2 YYEEEE. V was trimmed by 4 bases and J by 9 bases, leaving 11 bases between them. The length of the CDR3 is 12 residues. For the CDR3, the DNA is TGTGCCAGCAGCCTGGACATTTCTGAGCAGTTCTTC. Protein: CASSLDISEQFF.

This clone was detected a few times. The genes are TRBV6-5 and TRBJ1-2; no clear D. CDR3 length: 14 amino acids. Deletions cut 2 bases from V and 10 bases from J, with 17 bases between. The germline V gene encodes CDR1 MNHEY and CDR2 SVGAGI. CDR3 sequence (DNA): TGTGCCAGCAGTTACACCCGGGCCGCCCTATCCTACACCTTC. Translation: CASSYTRAALSYTF.

V and J are TRBV18 and TRBJ2-4, with D unresolved. The CDR3 extends over 14 amino acids. Looked up from germline, CDR1 is KGHSH and CDR2 is LQKENI. Trimming pared 2 bases from V and 6 bases from J, leaving 11 bases between. This CDR3 is CASSPGPGGNIQYF. CDR3 coding DNA: TGTGCCAGCTCACCAGGGCCTGGTGGAAACATTCAGTACTTC.

As concerns this clone: Sequence at one end of the junction differs from germline and may be a read error. The chain carries TRBV7-2 and TRBJ2-4, with 9 bases matching TRBD2. Germline CDR1 SGHTA, CDR2 FQGNSA. The CDR3 runs to 13 residues. The CDR3 spells CASSRSGGLLSGF. CDR3 nucleotide sequence: TGTGCCAGCAGCAGAAGCGGGGGGCTGCTTTCAGGCTTC.

V is TRBV19 and J is TRBJ2-1; D is undetermined. CDR1 and CDR2 from the germline V gene are LNHDA and SQIVND (reference sequence). V was shortened by 4 bases and J by 2 bases, with 15 bases between the two germline ends. This CDR3 region has 16 residues. CDR3 amino acids: CASSRIGPKTYNEQFF. The CDR3 region has the DNA TGTGCCAGTAGTAGGATAGGCCCCAAAACCTACAATGAGCAGTTCTTC.

This clone was detected only a few times. The CDR3 protein is CASSTTGQAFF. Here the CDR3 DNA reads TGTGCCAGCAGCACCACGGGGCAAGCTTTCTTT. The chain joins TRBV7-2 to TRBJ1-1, with D maybe TRBD1 (5 bases). The CDR3 is made up of 11 amino acids. Germline CDR1 and CDR2: SGHTA and FQGNSA. Trimming pared 5 bases from V and 9 bases from J, leaving 10 bases between.

This chain joins TRBV27 and TRBJ2-2; TRBD2 agrees at 10 bases. Trimming cost V 3 bases and J 4 bases; bases outside gene matches: 8. The CDR3 consists of 17 residues. Germline CDR1 and CDR2: MNHEY and SMNVEV (reference sequence). In nucleotides, the CDR3 is TGTGCCAGCAGTTTGAGCCTAGCGGGAGTGTTCACCGGGGAGCTGTTTTTT. Translating gives CASSLSLAGVFTGELFF.

The genes are TRBV6-6 and TRBJ2-3; D is perhaps TRBD2 (7 bases). This CDR3 has 14 amino acids. Germline-derived CDR1 and CDR2 are MNHNY and SVGAGI (reference sequence). Trimming stripped 7 bases from V and 6 bases from J, with 17 bases between. CDR3 in amino acids: CASKGGQHLDTQYF. The CDR3 bases are TGTGCCAGCAAGGGGGGGCAACACCTGGATACGCAGTATTTT.

V is TRBV6-5 and J is TRBJ1-2; 7 bases agree with TRBD1. Losses at the gene ends were 6 bases for V and 4 bases for J; bases not matched to a gene: 8. This CDR3 is built from 14 residues. Germline V lookup: CDR1 MNHEY, CDR2 SVGAGI. The CDR3 sequence: CASSLQGLGYGYTF. The CDR3 nucleotides are TGTGCCAGCAGCCTACAGGGGTTGGGCTATGGCTACACCTTC.

This clone was recorded once. The rearrangement uses TRBV4-2 and TRBJ2-7; 9 bases align to TRBD2. The germline V gene has CDR1 LGHNA and CDR2 YNFKEQ. This CDR3 has 16 amino acids. The V segment lost 1 base and the J segment 3 bases; nucleotides outside the gene matches: 7. The DNA of the CDR3 is TGTGCCAGCAGCCAAGTGGGGGTAGCGGGAGACTACGAGCAGTACTTC. Translating it yields CASSQVGVAGDYEQYF.

The CDR3 sequence is CASSFPGAGGLNEKLFF. CDR3 coding DNA: TGTGCCAGCAGTTTTCCGGGGGCAGGGGGCCTTAATGAAAAACTGTTTTTT. The chain uses TRBV28 and TRBJ1-4; 8 bases are a match to TRBD1. Germline V lookup: CDR1 MDHEN, CDR2 SYDVKM. Losses at the gene ends were 3 bases for V and 4 bases for J; bases not matched to a gene: 10. The CDR3 covers 17 residues.

This clone was seen a handful of times. The CDR3 loop reads CASSYYGQDSPLHF. CDR3 nucleotide sequence: TGTGCCAGCAGTTACTACGGACAGGATTCACCCCTCCACTTT. The V and J genes are TRBV6-5 and TRBJ1-6; 7 positions match TRBD1. Germline CDR1 and CDR2: MNHEY and SVGAGI. Losses at the gene ends were 1 base for V and 8 bases for J; bases not matched to a gene: 2. The CDR3 spans 14 residues.

The genes are TRBV4-1 and TRBJ1-4; a possible D gene is TRBD1 (5 bases). CDR3 length: 14 residues. The germline gives CDR1 MGHRA, CDR2 YSYEKL. V gave up 0 bases and J gave up 8 bases, with 10 bases separating them. CDR3 sequence reads: CASSQDQGREKLFF. DNA for the CDR3: TGCGCCAGCAGCCAAGATCAGGGACGGGAAAAACTGTTTTTT.

The gene calls are TRBV11-1 and TRBJ2-3; TRBD2 matches at 11 bases. Germline CDR1 reads SGHAT; CDR2 reads FQDESV (reference sequence). With V trimmed by 5 bases and J by 1 base, 5 bases remained unmatched. CDR3 length: 16 amino acids. CDR3 nucleotides: TGTGCCAGCAGCGACATACTAGCGGGGGGCACAGATACGCAGTATTTT. This gives the protein CASSDILAGGTDTQYF.